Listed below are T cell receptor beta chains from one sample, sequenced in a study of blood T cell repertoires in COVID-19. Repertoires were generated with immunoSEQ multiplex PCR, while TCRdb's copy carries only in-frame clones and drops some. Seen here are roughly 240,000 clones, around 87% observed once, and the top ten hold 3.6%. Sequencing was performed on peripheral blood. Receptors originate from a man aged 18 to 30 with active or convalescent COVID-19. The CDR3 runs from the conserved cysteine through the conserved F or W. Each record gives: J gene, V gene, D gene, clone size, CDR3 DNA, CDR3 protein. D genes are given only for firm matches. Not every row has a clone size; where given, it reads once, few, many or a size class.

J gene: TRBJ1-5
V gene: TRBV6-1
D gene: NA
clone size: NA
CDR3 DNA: TGTGCCAGCACTGAACCCGGTCAGCCCCAGCATTTT
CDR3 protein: CASTEPGQPQHF

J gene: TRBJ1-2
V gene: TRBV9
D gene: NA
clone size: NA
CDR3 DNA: TGTGCCAGCAGCGGGTCGTACAGGCCCCTAGACTATGGCTACACCTTC
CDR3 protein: CASSGSYRPLDYGYTF

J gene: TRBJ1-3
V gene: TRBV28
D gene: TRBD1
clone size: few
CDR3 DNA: TGTGCCAGCCGGGACAGGGGGGATGGAAACACCATATATTTT
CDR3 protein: CASRDRGDGNTIYF

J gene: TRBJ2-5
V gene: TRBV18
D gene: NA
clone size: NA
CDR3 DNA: TGTGCCAGCTCACCACTTGTAGAGGAGACCCAGTACTTC
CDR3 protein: CASSPLVEETQYF

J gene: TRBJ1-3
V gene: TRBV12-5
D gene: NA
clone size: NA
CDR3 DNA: TGTGCTAGTGGGAACAAAGCAGGGGTAAGTCTCGGAAACACCATATATTTT
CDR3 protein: CASGNKAGVSLGNTIYF

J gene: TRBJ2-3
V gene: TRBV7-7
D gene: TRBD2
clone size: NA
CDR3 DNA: TGTGCCAGCAGCTCTTCTCTAGCGGGGGGGCCAGATACGCAGTATTTT
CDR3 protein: CASSSSLAGGPDTQYF

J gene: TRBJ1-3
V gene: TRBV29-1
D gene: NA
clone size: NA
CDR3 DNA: TGCAGCGTTGGGCAGGCAGCTGGAAACACCATATATTTT
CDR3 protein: CSVGQAAGNTIYF

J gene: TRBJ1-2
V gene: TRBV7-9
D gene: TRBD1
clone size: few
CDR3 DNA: TGTGCCAGCAGCTTCTACGGGACAGATGGCTACACCTTC
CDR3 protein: CASSFYGTDGYTF

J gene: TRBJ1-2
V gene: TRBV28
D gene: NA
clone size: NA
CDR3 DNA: TGTGCCAGCAGTTTCTCAGGGGCTGGCTACACCTTC
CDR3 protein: CASSFSGAGYTF

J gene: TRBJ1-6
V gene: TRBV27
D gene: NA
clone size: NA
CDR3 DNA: TGTGCCAGCAGTTTACTTGGGAGCTCCTATAATTCACCCCTCCACTTT
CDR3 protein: CASSLLGSSYNSPLHF

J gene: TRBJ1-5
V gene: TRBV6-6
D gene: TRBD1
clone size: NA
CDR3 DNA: TGTGCCAGCAGAACGGGACAGGGGGCCGATCAGCCCCAGCATTTT
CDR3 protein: CASRTGQGADQPQHF

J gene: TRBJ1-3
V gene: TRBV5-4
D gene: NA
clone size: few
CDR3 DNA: TGTGCCAGCAGCTTGGACAGGGTATCGGGAAACACCATATATTTT
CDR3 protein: CASSLDRVSGNTIYF

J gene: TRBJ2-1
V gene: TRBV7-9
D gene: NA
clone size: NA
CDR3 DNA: TGTGCCAGCAGCTTAGCTAGCGGTTACAATGAGCAGTTCTTC
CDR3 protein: CASSLASGYNEQFF

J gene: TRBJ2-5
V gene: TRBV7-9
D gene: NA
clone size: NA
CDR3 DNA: TGTGCCAGCAGCTTAGCGGGAGTAGGTGAGACCCAGTACTTC
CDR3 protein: CASSLAGVGETQYF

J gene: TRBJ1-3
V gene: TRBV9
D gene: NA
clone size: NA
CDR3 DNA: TGTGCCAGCAGCGCCGCAGGGACTGGAAACACCATATATTTT
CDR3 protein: CASSAAGTGNTIYF